These 11 T cell receptor beta chains originate from one sample sequenced in a study of Graves' ophthalmopathy and Graves' hyperthyroidism. Amplification from RNA transcripts yielded the TCR beta CDR3 regions. HTBI-primed first-round RT-PCR preceded second-round multiplex PCR. TCRdb independently ran MiXCR on the multiplex PCR reads; one entry per CDR3 protein. The sample carries about 550,000 distinct CDR3 sequences, 39% recorded once. The sequencing sample was made of peripheral blood or thyroid tissue (not recorded which). All receptors derive from an adult man with Graves' hyperthyroidism.

This clonotype was seen many times. This rearrangement joins TRBV20-1 to TRBJ1-1, with 11 bases aligning to TRBD1. This CDR3 is 14 amino acids long. With 3 bases clipped from V and 5 bases from J, the junction kept 5 bases outside the gene matches. CDR1 is DFQATT, CDR2 SNEGSKA, per germline (reference sequence). CDR3 sequence reads: CSARFGQGATEAFF. The DNA for the CDR3 is TGCAGTGCTAGGTTCGGACAGGGGGCGACTGAAGCTTTCTTT.

This clonotype has a count of ten or more. This chain joins TRBV6-1 and TRBJ1-2; D unresolved. CDR3 size: 12 residues. V lost 1 base and J 4 bases, leaving 4 bases between the germline ends. The germline V gene encodes CDR1 MNHNS and CDR2 SASEGT. The chain's CDR3 is CASSEGLYGYTF. As DNA, the CDR3 is TGTGCCAGCAGTGAAGGACTCTATGGCTACACCTTC.

This clonotype was detected many times. V usage is TRBV5-1 and J usage is TRBJ1-3; no firm D call. The CDR3 spans 16 residues. With 0 bases removed from V and 0 bases from J, the gap between germline ends came to 10 bases. CDR1 SGHRS and CDR2 YFSETQ come from the germline V gene. CDR3 residues: CASSLGEVGSGNTIYF. The CDR3 nucleotides read TGCGCCAGCAGCTTGGGGGAAGTTGGCTCTGGAAACACCATATATTTT.

This clonotype was recorded at least ten times. The chain's CDR3 is CASRGLAGTYEQYF. The DNA of the CDR3 is TGTGCCAGCAGAGGACTAGCGGGAACCTACGAGCAGTACTTC. The rearrangement links TRBV12-3 or TRBV12-4 to TRBJ2-7; 12 bases line up with TRBD2. The CDR3 extends over 14 amino acids. The V gene end was trimmed by 6 bases and the J gene end by 2 bases; junction bases not matched to a gene: 2.

In its sample, this clonotype was seen a few times. This chain links TRBV7-8 with TRBJ2-6; D remains ambiguous. The germline V gene has CDR1 SGHVS and CDR2 FQNEAQ. Trimming pared 5 bases from V and 0 bases from J, leaving 8 bases between. This CDR3 is built from 15 residues. This CDR3 is CASSPDISGANVLTF. The CDR3 DNA follows: TGTGCCAGCAGCCCAGACATCTCTGGGGCCAACGTCCTGACTTTC.

This clonotype was seen only a few times. The chain carries TRBV10-3 and TRBJ2-7, with D perhaps assigned TRBD1 or TRBD2 (5 bases each). Judging by the DNA end, TRBJ2-1 fits better; the J call may be wrong. Per germline, CDR1 ENHRY and CDR2 SYGVKD. The CDR3 totals 14 residues. CDR3 residues: CAISERGPPYEQFF. CDR3 nucleotide sequence: TGTGCCATCAGTGAGAGGGGACCCCCTTATGAGCAGTTCTTC.

V gene TRBV2 combines with J gene TRBJ1-2; D gene uncertain. The CDR3 loop spans 14 amino acids. With 6 bases removed from V and 4 bases from J, the gap between germline ends came to 15 bases. CDR1 and CDR2 (germline): SNHLY, FYNNEI. CDR3: CASSQHRNSYGYTF. The CDR3 nucleotides read TGTGCCAGCAGCCAACATAGAAACTCCTATGGCTACACCTTC.

V usage is TRBV12-3 or TRBV12-4 and J usage is TRBJ2-5; 7 bases align to TRBD2. The CDR3 runs to 13 residues. Losses at the gene ends were 5 bases for V and 9 bases for J; bases not matched to a gene: 9. The CDR3, as DNA: TGTGCCAGCAGTGTGGGAGGGCGGGAGCCCCAGTACTTC. Its protein product is CASSVGGREPQYF.

This clonotype was seen only a few times. The chain couples TRBV6-5 to TRBJ2-2; weak D call: TRBD1 (6 bases). Germline CDR1 reads MNHEY; CDR2 reads SVGAGI. The V end was cut by 6 bases, the J end by 4 bases, with 12 bases between. The CDR3 loop spans 14 amino acids. CDR3 nucleotide sequence: TGTGCCAGCAGAACCACAGGGCTCACCGGGGAGCTGTTTTTT. It is translated as CASRTTGLTGELFF.

In its sample, this clonotype was seen many times. The chain carries TRBV7-2 and TRBJ1-4; no definite D call. Germline CDR1 reads SGHTA; CDR2 reads FQGNSA. The CDR3 extends over 15 amino acids. V dropped 6 bases and J dropped 0 bases, with 11 bases sitting between them. The CDR3 region has the DNA TGTGCCAGCAGTTCCTCGGGTCCAACTAATGAAAAACTGTTTTTT. The encoded protein is CASSSSGPTNEKLFF.

This clonotype showed up many times. The chain links TRBV7-2 to TRBJ2-7; D unclear. Per the germline V gene, CDR1 is SGHTA and CDR2 is FQGNSA. The CDR3 contains 13 residues. Trimming removed 3 bases at V and 6 bases at J, with 12 bases between. CDR3 residues: CASSLSGVSEQYF. The CDR3 coding sequence is TGTGCCAGCAGCTTGAGTGGGGTATCCGAGCAGTACTTC.